Here is one TCR beta chain with its context. Original analysis: From reference gene primer amplification, estimates of nucleated cell counts were derived. This table comes from immunoSEQ multiplex PCR, and its TCRdb copy is limited to in-frame clones, with some not included. That table is the source of V, J and clone size, and D and trimming were worked out from the DNA. Of 200,000 to 250,000 clones in the sample, 70% to 90% were seen once. Living in roughly 25 US areas, the participants were between 18 and 89 years of age. Participants had their cohort set by participant-reported clinical history. This entry belongs to a study of blood T cell repertoires in COVID-19. At the level of the study: Specimens from acute and convalescent COVID-19 originated in the United States, Italy and Spain.

This TCR came from a woman aged 40 to 50 with acute COVID-19. The sample consisted of PBMCs or T cells enriched from blood (not recorded which).

The DNA of the CDR3 is TGTGCCGGTCGTACAGGAAACTATGGCTACACCTTC. Translated, it gives CAGRTGNYGYTF. V is TRBV30 and J is TRBJ1-2; weak D call: TRBD1 (5 bases). There are 12 residues in the CDR3. V gave up 8 bases and J gave up 2 bases, with 12 bases separating them. The germline gives CDR1 GTSNPN, CDR2 SVGIG (reference sequence).